Here is one TCR beta chain with its context. The antigen it binds to is not known. No much larger clonotype is one base removed from it; base qualities were not supplied. The library was made by the immunoSEQ multiplex PCR assay. As stored in TCRdb, this immuneACCESS dataset retains in-frame rearrangements with V and J assigned. A fraction of the clones does not appear; measured against another copy, unresolved V genes explain less than half of the discrepancy, and the remainder lacks a known reason. The sample profile shows 150,000 to 180,000 clones; roughly 93% of them were found once. The top ten constitute over 2% of the sample. V is shortened by 7 bases, J by 8 bases, and the region joining them spans 23 bases. The CDR3 covers 16 residues, taking in both the cysteine and the phenylalanine. The read is trimmed to its CDR3 DNA, 48 bases read in frame from base 1. CDR1 and CDR2 were assigned from the germline V gene (reference sequence) as LNHDA and SQIVND.

The data belong to a study of control samples from healthy donors and cancer patients (TCRdb year 2020). Sequenced material: blood. The TCR was taken from a man in his fifties or sixties in good health. The chain links TRBV19 with TRBJ1-4; 5 matching bases give a weak D call of TRBD1. CDR3 reads: CASIPTEREGTEKLFF. At the DNA level, the sequence is TGTGCCAGTATCCCCACAGAGAGGGAGGGGACGGAAAAACTGTTTTTT.